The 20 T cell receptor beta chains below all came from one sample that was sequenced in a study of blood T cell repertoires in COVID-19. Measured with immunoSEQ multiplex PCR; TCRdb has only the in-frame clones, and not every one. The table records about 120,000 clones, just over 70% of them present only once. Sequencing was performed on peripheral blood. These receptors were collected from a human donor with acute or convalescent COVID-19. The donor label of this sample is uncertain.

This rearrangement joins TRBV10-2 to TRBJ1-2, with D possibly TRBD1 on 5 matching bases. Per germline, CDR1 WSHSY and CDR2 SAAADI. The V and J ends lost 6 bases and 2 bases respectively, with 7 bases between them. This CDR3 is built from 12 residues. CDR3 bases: TGCGCCAGCAGACAGGTCAACTATGGCTACACCTTC. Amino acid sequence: CASRQVNYGYTF.

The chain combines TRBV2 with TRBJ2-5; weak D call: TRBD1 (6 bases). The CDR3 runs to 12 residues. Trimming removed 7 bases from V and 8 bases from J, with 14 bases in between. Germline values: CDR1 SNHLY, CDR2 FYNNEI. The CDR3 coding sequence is TGTGCCAGCAAACAGGGCCTCGAAACCCAGTACTTC. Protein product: CASKQGLETQYF.

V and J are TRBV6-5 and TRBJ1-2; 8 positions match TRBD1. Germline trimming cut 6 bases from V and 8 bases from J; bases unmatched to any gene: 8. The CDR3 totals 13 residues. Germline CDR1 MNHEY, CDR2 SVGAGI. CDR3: CASSTTGAGGYTF. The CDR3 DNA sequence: TGTGCCAGCAGCACGACAGGGGCTGGGGGCTACACCTTC.

CDR3 in DNA: TGTGCCAGCAGCTTAAATACAGGGGCGAGCACAGATACGCAGTATTTT. Encoded protein: CASSLNTGASTDTQYF. This rearrangement joins TRBV7-3 to TRBJ2-3; TRBD1 agrees at 7 bases. V gave up 1 base and J gave up 0 bases; unmatched junction bases: 4. CDR3 size: 16 residues. Germline CDR1 and CDR2: SGHTA and FQGTGA.

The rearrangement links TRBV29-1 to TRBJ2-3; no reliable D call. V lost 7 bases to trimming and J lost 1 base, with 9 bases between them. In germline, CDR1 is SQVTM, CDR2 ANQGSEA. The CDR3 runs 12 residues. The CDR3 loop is CSAAEGTDTQYF. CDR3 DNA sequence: TGCAGCGCCGCTGAGGGCACAGATACGCAGTATTTT.

The CDR3 region has the DNA TGTGCCAGCAGCCCGCGGACTAGCGGGGGGTTGGGGGAGCTGTTTTTT. As protein: CASSPRTSGGLGELFF. The genes are TRBV7-8 and TRBJ2-2; 14 bases map to TRBD2. V shed 5 bases and J 8 bases; nucleotides not matched to a gene: 7. Germline V gene sequence: CDR1 SGHVS, CDR2 FQNEAQ. This CDR3 has 16 amino acids.

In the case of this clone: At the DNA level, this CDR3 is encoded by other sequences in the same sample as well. Here the CDR3 DNA reads TGTGCCAGCAGTGTGCAGGGGAATGAGCAGTTCTTC. Protein sequence: CASSVQGNEQFF. The rearrangement joins TRBV2 to TRBJ2-1, with a weak D call TRBD1 (6 bases). The CDR3 length is 12 residues. Trimming took 4 bases from V and 7 from J, leaving 8 bases between them. CDR1 is SNHLY, CDR2 FYNNEI, per germline.

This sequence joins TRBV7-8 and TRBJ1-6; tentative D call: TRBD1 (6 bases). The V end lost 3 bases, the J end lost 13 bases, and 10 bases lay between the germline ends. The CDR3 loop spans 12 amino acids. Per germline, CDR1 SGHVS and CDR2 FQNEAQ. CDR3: CASSFNREPLHF. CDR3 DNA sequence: TGTGCCAGCAGCTTTAACAGGGAGCCCCTCCACTTT.

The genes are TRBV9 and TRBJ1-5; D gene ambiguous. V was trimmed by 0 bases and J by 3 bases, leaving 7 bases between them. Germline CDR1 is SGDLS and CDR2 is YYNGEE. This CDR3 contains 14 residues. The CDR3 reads CASSVVRNNQPQHF. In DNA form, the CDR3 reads TGTGCCAGCAGCGTAGTTAGAAACAATCAGCCCCAGCATTTT.

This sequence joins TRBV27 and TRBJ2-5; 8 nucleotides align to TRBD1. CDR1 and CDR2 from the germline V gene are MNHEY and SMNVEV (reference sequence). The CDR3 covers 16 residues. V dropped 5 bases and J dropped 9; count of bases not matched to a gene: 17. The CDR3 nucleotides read TGTGCCAGCAGTGTACAGAGACAGGGGCTGAACCCCCCCCAGTACTTC. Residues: CASSVQRQGLNPPQYF.

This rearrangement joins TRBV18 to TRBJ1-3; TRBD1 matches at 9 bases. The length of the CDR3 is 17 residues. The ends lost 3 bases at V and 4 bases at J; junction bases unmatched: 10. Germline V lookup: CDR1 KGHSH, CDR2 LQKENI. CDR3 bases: TGTGCCAGCTCACCGATGCCAGGGACAGGGCGAGGAAACACCATATATTTT. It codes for CASSPMPGTGRGNTIYF.

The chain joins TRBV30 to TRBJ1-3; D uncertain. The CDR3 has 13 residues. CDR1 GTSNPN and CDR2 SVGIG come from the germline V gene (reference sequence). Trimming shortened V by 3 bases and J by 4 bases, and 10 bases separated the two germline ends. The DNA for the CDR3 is TGTGCCTGGAGCGGGGAGTTAGGAAACACCATATATTTT. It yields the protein CAWSGELGNTIYF.

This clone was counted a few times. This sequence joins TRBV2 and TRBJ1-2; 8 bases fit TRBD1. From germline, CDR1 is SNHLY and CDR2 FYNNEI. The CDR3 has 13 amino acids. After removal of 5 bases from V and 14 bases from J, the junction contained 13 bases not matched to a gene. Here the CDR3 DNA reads TGTGCCAGCAGTCTATCCTTAGGACAGGGCCCTACCTTC. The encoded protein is CASSLSLGQGPTF. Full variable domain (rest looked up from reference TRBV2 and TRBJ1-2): EPEVTQTPSHQVTQMGQEVILRCVPISNHLYFYWYRQILGQKVEFLVSFYNNEISEKSEIFDDQFSVERPDGSNFTLKIRSTKLEDSAMYFCASSLSLGQGPTFGSGTRLTVV.

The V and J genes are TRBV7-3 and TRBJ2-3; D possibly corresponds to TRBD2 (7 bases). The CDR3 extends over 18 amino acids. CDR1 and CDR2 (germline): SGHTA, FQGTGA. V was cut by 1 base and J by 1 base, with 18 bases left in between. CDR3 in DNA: TGTGCCAGCAGCTTAAAGGGGCGGGGGCTAGGCGGCACAGATACGCAGTATTTT. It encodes CASSLKGRGLGGTDTQYF.

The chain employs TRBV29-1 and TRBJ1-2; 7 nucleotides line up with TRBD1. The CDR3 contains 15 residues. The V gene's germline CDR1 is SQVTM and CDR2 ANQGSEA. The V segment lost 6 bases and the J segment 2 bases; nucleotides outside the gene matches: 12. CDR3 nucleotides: TGCAGCGTCGCAGCACTCAGAGGGGGCAACTATGGCTACACCTTC. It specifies CSVAALRGGNYGYTF.

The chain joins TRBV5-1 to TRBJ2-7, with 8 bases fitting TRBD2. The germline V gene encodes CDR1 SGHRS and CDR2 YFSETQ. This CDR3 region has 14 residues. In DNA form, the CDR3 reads TGCGCCAGCAGCACCGGGGGGGGCTCCCACGAGCAGTACGTC. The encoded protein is CASSTGGGSHEQYV.

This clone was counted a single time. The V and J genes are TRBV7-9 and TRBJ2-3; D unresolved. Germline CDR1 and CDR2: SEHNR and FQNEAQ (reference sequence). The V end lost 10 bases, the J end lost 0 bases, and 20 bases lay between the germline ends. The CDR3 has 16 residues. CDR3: CAIPFPGEPSTDTQYF. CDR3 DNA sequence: TGTGCCATCCCTTTCCCCGGTGAACCTAGCACAGATACGCAGTATTTT.

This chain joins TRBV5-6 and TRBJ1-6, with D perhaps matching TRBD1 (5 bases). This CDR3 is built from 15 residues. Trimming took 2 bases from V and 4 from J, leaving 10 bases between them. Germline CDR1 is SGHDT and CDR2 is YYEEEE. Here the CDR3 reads CASSLGGAYNSPLHF. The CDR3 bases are TGTGCCAGCAGCTTAGGTGGGGCGTATAATTCACCCCTCCACTTT. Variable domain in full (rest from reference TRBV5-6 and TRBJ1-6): DAGVTQSPTHLIKTRGQQVTLRCSPKSGHDTVSWYQQALGQGPQFIFQYYEEEERQRGNFPDRFSGHQFPNYSSELNVNALLLGDSALYLCASSLGGAYNSPLHFGNGTRLTVT.

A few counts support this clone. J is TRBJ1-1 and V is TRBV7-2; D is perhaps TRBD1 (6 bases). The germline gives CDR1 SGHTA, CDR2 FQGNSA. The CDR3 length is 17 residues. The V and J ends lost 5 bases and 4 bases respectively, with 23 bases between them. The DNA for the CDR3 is TGTGCCAGCAGCCTATCCTACAGGGTGAGTCGCGGCACTGAAGCTTTCTTT. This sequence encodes CASSLSYRVSRGTEAFF.

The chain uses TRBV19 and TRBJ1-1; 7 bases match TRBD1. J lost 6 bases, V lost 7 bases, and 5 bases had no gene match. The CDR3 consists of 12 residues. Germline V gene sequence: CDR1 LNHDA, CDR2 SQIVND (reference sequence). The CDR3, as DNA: TGTGCCAGTACCGACAGGGTCGCTGAAGCTTTCTTT. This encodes CASTDRVAEAFF.